This entry lists 14 T cell receptor beta chains sequenced from one sample in a study of a mutant IDH1 vaccine in newly diagnosed glioma. Repertoires were generated with immunoSEQ multiplex PCR, while TCRdb's copy carries only in-frame clones and drops some. This sample has tens of thousands of clones, with 75% to 90% found just once. The time point is: baseline, week 1 (first vaccination visit). Treatment indicated: pre-vaccination baseline after standard-of-care therapy. The input for sequencing was PBMCs, taken from a glioma patient treated with radiotherapy, temozolomide or both. These receptors came from a woman between 35 and 50 years old with glioma.

The V gene is TRBV7-3, the J gene TRBJ2-2; 7 positions agree with TRBD1. CDR3 length: 15 amino acids. The germline V gene encodes CDR1 SGHTA and CDR2 FQGTGA. V lost 5 bases, J lost 0 bases, and 3 bases stayed unmatched. CDR3: CASSTGTANTGELFF. As DNA, the CDR3 is TGTGCCAGCAGCACCGGGACAGCGAACACCGGGGAGCTGTTTTTT.

The V and J genes are TRBV7-9 and TRBJ1-5, with D unresolved. The CDR3 is 15 amino acids. CDR1 and CDR2 (germline): SEHNR, FQNEAQ (reference sequence). V was cut by 5 bases and J by 5 bases, with 16 bases left in between. The CDR3 region is CASSRGPKTHQPQHF. The CDR3 DNA reads TGTGCCAGCAGCCGAGGACCCAAGACTCATCAGCCCCAGCATTTT.

The chain couples TRBV19 to TRBJ1-5, with D unclear. V lost 0 bases and J lost 0, with 12 bases in between. Germline-derived CDR1 and CDR2 are LNHDA and SQIVND (reference sequence). This CDR3 has 17 residues. This CDR3 reads CASSIDYGSISNQPQHF. As DNA, the CDR3 is TGTGCCAGTAGTATAGATTACGGTTCCATTAGCAATCAGCCCCAGCATTTT. The full variable domain, in which reference TRBV19 and TRBJ1-5 provide the parts outside the CDR3, is DGGITQSPKYLFRKEGQNVTLSCEQNLNHDAMYWYRQDPGQGLRLIYYSQIVNDFQKGDIAEGYSVSREKKESFPLTVTSAQKNPTAFYLCASSIDYGSISNQPQHFGDGTRLSIL.

The chain has TRBV15 and TRBJ2-7; D not certain. The CDR3 covers 15 residues. Trimming removed 5 bases at V and 0 bases at J, with 14 bases between. Germline V lookup: CDR1 LNHNV, CDR2 YYDKDF (reference sequence). The CDR3 coding sequence is TGTGCCACCAGCCCTCTGGGTGTAAGCTCCTACGAGCAGTACTTC. Protein: CATSPLGVSSYEQYF.

The chain employs TRBV2 and TRBJ1-2; possibly TRBD1 for D (6 bases). Germline V gene data show CDR1 as SNHLY and CDR2 as FYNNEI. V was trimmed by 6 bases and J by 4 bases, leaving 21 bases between them. CDR3 length equals 16 residues. The CDR3 is CASSPFTLWDIYGYTF. The DNA for the CDR3 is TGTGCCAGCAGCCCTTTCACCCTCTGGGACATCTATGGCTACACCTTC.

Only a few counts were recorded for this clone. The V gene is TRBV5-1, the J gene TRBJ1-1; 9 bases map to TRBD1. Germline V lookup: CDR1 SGHRS, CDR2 YFSETQ. Trimming at V came to 1 base and at J to 4 bases, leaving 2 bases not matched to a gene. The CDR3 has 14 residues. The CDR3 reads CASSLYRGLTEAFF. CDR3 sequence (DNA): TGCGCCAGCAGCTTGTACAGGGGGCTCACTGAAGCTTTCTTT.

The chain employs TRBV10-3 and TRBJ2-5; no clear D gene. The CDR3 spans 11 residues. V was pared by 2 bases and J by 5 bases, with 3 bases between. Germline CDR1 ENHRY, CDR2 SYGVKD. CDR3 sequence reads: CAISEDETQYF. Written as DNA, the CDR3 is TGTGCCATCAGTGAGGATGAGACCCAGTACTTC.

This clone showed up just a few times. V usage is TRBV5-1 and J usage is TRBJ1-1; 7 bases line up with TRBD1. The germline gives CDR1 SGHRS, CDR2 YFSETQ. V trimming: 3 bases; J trimming: 1 base; junction bases outside the gene matches: 6. The CDR3 covers 15 residues. CDR3: CASSSGQITNTEAFF. Written as DNA, the CDR3 is TGCGCCAGCAGCTCGGGACAGATAACGAACACTGAAGCTTTCTTT.

The CDR3 coding sequence is TGTGCCATCAGTGACCGGGACAGAAACTATGGCTACACCTTC. Protein: CAISDRDRNYGYTF. This chain joins TRBV10-3 and TRBJ1-2; 7 bases map to TRBD1. Germline V gene data show CDR1 as ENHRY and CDR2 as SYGVKD. V gave up 3 bases and J gave up 2 bases; unmatched junction bases: 3. The length of the CDR3 is 14 residues.

This rearrangement joins TRBV27 to TRBJ1-3; D is ambiguous. The CDR3 has 11 residues. Per germline, CDR1 MNHEY and CDR2 SMNVEV (reference sequence). Trimming removed 6 bases from V and 1 base from J, with 1 base in between. In DNA form, the CDR3 reads TGTGCCAGCAGATCTGGAAACACCATATATTTT. Translated: CASRSGNTIYF.

The CDR3 loop is CASSLQRDNTEAFF. The CDR3 bases are TGTGCCAGTAGTCTCCAGCGAGACAACACTGAAGCTTTCTTT. The chain couples TRBV19 to TRBJ1-1; D is unclear. The CDR3 runs to 14 residues. CDR1 is LNHDA, CDR2 SQIVND, per germline (reference sequence). V was shortened by 5 bases and J by 2 bases, with 12 bases between the two germline ends.

The chain is built from TRBV5-5 and TRBJ1-1; 10 nucleotides line up with TRBD1. CDR1 is SGHKS, CDR2 YYEKEE, per germline (reference sequence). CDR3 size: 16 residues. The trim removed 4 bases at V and 3 bases at J, leaving 9 bases unmatched. The CDR3 sequence is CASSPRQGARDTEAFF. The DNA for the CDR3 is TGTGCCAGCAGCCCGCGACAGGGGGCGCGGGACACTGAAGCTTTCTTT.

V gene TRBV7-8 combines with J gene TRBJ1-2; TRBD1 matches at 7 bases. Germline V gene lookup returns CDR1 SGHVS and CDR2 FQNEAQ. This CDR3 has 13 amino acids. V shed 7 bases, J shed 5 bases, and the junction held 7 bases outside the gene matches. The CDR3 DNA reads TGTGCCAGCACCGGGACAGAGGGTTATGGCTACACCTTC. It encodes CASTGTEGYGYTF.

In nucleotides, the CDR3 is TGTGCCAGCAGTTTCAGTAACTCTGGGGCCAACGTCCTGACTTTC. Amino acid sequence: CASSFSNSGANVLTF. The rearrangement joins TRBV2 to TRBJ2-6; no firm D call. V was clipped by 5 bases and J by 0 bases, with 8 bases between them. The CDR3 has 15 amino acids. CDR1 is SNHLY and CDR2 is FYNNEI in the germline V gene.